One sample yielded the 30 T cell receptor beta chains listed below, sequenced in a study of control samples from healthy donors and cancer patients. Sequenced by immunoSEQ multiplex PCR; TCRdb stores in-frame clones only, minus some. This table has some 120,000 clones, approximately 90% appearing once. The source material was blood. All receptors derive from a man between 18 and 29 years old in good health.

This chain connects TRBV30 to TRBJ1-1; D uncertain. V was cut by 2 bases and J by 1 base, with 8 bases left in between. The CDR3 contains 13 residues. In germline, CDR1 is GTSNPN, CDR2 SVGIG (reference sequence). The CDR3 region is CAWSPLQNTEAFF. In nucleotides, the CDR3 is TGTGCCTGGAGTCCCCTTCAGAACACTGAAGCTTTCTTT.

J is TRBJ2-5 and V is TRBV6-5, with TRBD2 as a possible D gene (6 bases). The CDR3 contains 14 residues. V dropped 10 bases and J dropped 0 bases, with 15 bases sitting between them. Germline V gene data show CDR1 as MNHEY and CDR2 as SVGAGI. CDR3 sequence: CAIMRGGYQETQYF. The CDR3 bases are TGTGCCATTATGCGAGGAGGGTACCAAGAGACCCAGTACTTC.

V gene TRBV11-2 combines with J gene TRBJ2-7, with 9 bases identical to TRBD2. Losses at the gene ends were 5 bases for V and 2 bases for J; bases not matched to a gene: 4. The CDR3 covers 14 residues. CDR1 SGHAT and CDR2 FQNNGV come from the germline V gene. This CDR3 reads CASSISGGPYEQYF. The CDR3 nucleotides read TGTGCCAGCAGCATCAGCGGGGGGCCCTACGAGCAGTACTTC.

This clone came up a few times. The chain carries TRBV10-1 and TRBJ2-1; 8 bases align to TRBD1. The CDR3 runs 14 residues. With V trimmed by 0 bases and J by 7 bases, 2 bases remained unmatched. Germline CDR1 is WNHNN and CDR2 is SYGVQD (reference sequence). This chain's CDR3 is CASSESWTGNEQFF. The CDR3 DNA reads TGCGCCAGCAGTGAGTCGTGGACAGGGAATGAGCAGTTCTTC.

The rearrangement uses TRBV28 and TRBJ2-7; TRBD1 is a possible D gene (5 bases). Germline CDR1 reads MDHEN; CDR2 reads SYDVKM. This CDR3 region has 15 residues. V gave up 1 base and J gave up 5 bases, with 15 bases separating them. The CDR3 sequence: CASSLFQGLSNEQYF. Written as DNA, the CDR3 is TGTGCCAGCAGTTTATTTCAGGGCCTCTCTAACGAGCAGTACTTC. The full variable domain, with the rest looked up from reference TRBV28 and TRBJ2-7, is DVKVTQSSRYLVKRTGEKVFLECVQDMDHENMFWYRQDPGLGLRLIYFSYDVKMKEKGDIPEGYSVSREKKERFSLILESASTNQTSMYLCASSLFQGLSNEQYFGPGTRLTVT.

The chain is built from TRBV4-1 and TRBJ2-7; TRBD1 agrees at 9 bases. The CDR3 runs 16 residues. V shed 1 base, J shed 6 bases, and the junction held 10 bases outside the gene matches. Germline CDR1 reads MGHRA; CDR2 reads YSYEKL. For the CDR3, the DNA is TGCGCCAGCAGCCAAGTCCTCGACAGGGGGAAGCGCGAGCAGTACTTC. It yields the protein CASSQVLDRGKREQYF.

This clone was seen at least ten times. The chain carries TRBV4-1 and TRBJ2-3; 8 bases fit TRBD1. Trimming cost V 1 base and J 2 bases; bases outside gene matches: 2. Germline CDR1 is MGHRA and CDR2 is YSYEKL. The length of the CDR3 is 15 residues. In DNA, the CDR3 is TGCGCCAGCAGCCAAGGGACAGGGCACACAGATACGCAGTATTTT. It codes for CASSQGTGHTDTQYF.

V gene TRBV4-1 combines with J gene TRBJ1-5; D possibly corresponds to TRBD1 (6 bases). The CDR3 length is 14 residues. Looked up from germline, CDR1 is MGHRA and CDR2 is YSYEKL. V was shortened by 0 bases and J by 8 bases, with 11 bases between the two germline ends. In DNA, the CDR3 is TGCGCCAGCAGCCAAGACTACACAGGGAAGCCCCAGCATTTT. This encodes CASSQDYTGKPQHF.

This clone showed up just a few times. The rearrangement joins TRBV9 to TRBJ2-3; 7 nucleotides line up with TRBD2. This CDR3 has 15 amino acids. Germline trimming cut 0 bases from V and 2 bases from J; bases unmatched to any gene: 3. Germline V gene sequence: CDR1 SGDLS, CDR2 YYNGEE. This CDR3 reads CASSVEGGPTDTQYF. The DNA for the CDR3 is TGTGCCAGCAGCGTAGAGGGAGGGCCCACAGATACGCAGTATTTT.

The V gene is TRBV4-1, the J gene TRBJ1-6; D unclear. Trimming pared 4 bases from V and 8 bases from J, leaving 15 bases between. Germline V gene sequence: CDR1 MGHRA, CDR2 YSYEKL. The CDR3 spans 15 residues. This CDR3 is CASSPNAVYYSPLHF. The CDR3 nucleotides read TGCGCCAGCAGCCCCAATGCGGTGTACTATTCACCCCTCCACTTT.

The chain couples TRBV4-1 to TRBJ1-1, with D perhaps TRBD1 (5 bases). CDR3 length: 14 amino acids. The V and J ends lost 1 base and 5 bases respectively, with 11 bases between them. Germline CDR1 and CDR2: MGHRA and YSYEKL. The CDR3 nucleotides read TGCGCCAGCAGCCAAGTGGGGGTTGGGACTGAAGCTTTCTTT. It translates to CASSQVGVGTEAFF.

CDR3 sequence (DNA): TGTGCCAGCAGCCTCCCGGGAGTAAACACTGAAGCTTTCTTT. Amino acids: CASSLPGVNTEAFF. The V call is TRBV11-2, the J call TRBJ1-1, with D hard to call. Germline V gene lookup returns CDR1 SGHAT and CDR2 FQNNGV. This CDR3 spans 14 amino acids. V lost 5 bases, J lost 2 bases, and 12 bases lay in between.

The chain recombines TRBV19 with TRBJ1-5; D unresolved. The CDR3 has 14 amino acids. V was shortened by 5 bases and J by 0 bases, with 8 bases between the two germline ends. The germline V gene has CDR1 LNHDA and CDR2 SQIVND (reference sequence). The CDR3 DNA reads TGTGCCAGTAGTTCGACATTTAGCAATCAGCCCCAGCATTTT. Amino acids: CASSSTFSNQPQHF.

The genes are TRBV11-3 and TRBJ2-1, with D possibly TRBD2 on 6 matching bases. Trimming stripped 2 bases from V and 5 bases from J, with 28 bases between. Per germline, CDR1 SGHNT and CDR2 YENEEA. CDR3 length: 20 amino acids. The CDR3 is CASSLITPSGLEGGHNEQFF. The CDR3 DNA is TGTGCCAGCAGCTTAATTACACCCTCAGGTTTAGAGGGAGGACACAATGAGCAGTTCTTC.

J is TRBJ1-5 and V is TRBV30; 8 bases are shared with TRBD1. The CDR3 covers 17 residues. The J segment lost 2 bases and the V segment lost 1 base, leaving 10 bases of the junction unmatched. Germline CDR1 GTSNPN, CDR2 SVGIG (reference sequence). The CDR3 DNA reads as TGTGCCTGGAGTGCCTCCCTAGGACAGGGCGGCAATCAGCCCCAGCATTTT. Protein sequence: CAWSASLGQGGNQPQHF.

The gene calls are TRBV18 and TRBJ2-5, with 11 bases identical to TRBD2. V dropped 2 bases and J dropped 0; count of bases not matched to a gene: 8. This CDR3 comprises 18 residues. Per the germline V gene, CDR1 is KGHSH and CDR2 is LQKENI. CDR3 amino acids: CASSPTSGGGKYQETQYF. The CDR3 DNA sequence: TGTGCCAGCTCACCAACTAGCGGGGGCGGAAAGTACCAAGAGACCCAGTACTTC.

The genes are TRBV10-2 and TRBJ2-3; 8 bases match TRBD2. This CDR3 is built from 17 residues. Trimming removed 3 bases from V and 4 bases from J; junction bases left unmatched: 12. Germline V gene lookup returns CDR1 WSHSY and CDR2 SAAADI. The CDR3 coding sequence is TGCGCCAGCAGTGACTTAGGGACTAGTCTTCTCGCAGATACGCAGTATTTT. Translating it yields CASSDLGTSLLADTQYF.

This clone has a handful of counts. The genes are TRBV5-1 and TRBJ2-7, with D maybe TRBD2 (5 bases). Germline V gene data show CDR1 as SGHRS and CDR2 as YFSETQ. CDR3 length: 14 amino acids. V lost 4 bases and J lost 4, with 15 bases in between. The CDR3 protein is CASSLGLSGYEQYF. CDR3 in DNA: TGCGCCAGCAGCCTTGGACTCTCGGGTTACGAGCAGTACTTC.

The chain employs TRBV2 and TRBJ1-2; 9 nucleotides match TRBD1. After removal of 3 bases from V and 6 bases from J, the junction contained 2 bases not matched to a gene. This CDR3 is built from 13 residues. Per germline, CDR1 SNHLY and CDR2 FYNNEI. Here the CDR3 DNA reads TGTGCCAGCAGTGAGGACAGGGGAGATGGCTACACCTTC. This codes for CASSEDRGDGYTF.

The V and J genes are TRBV6-4 and TRBJ2-7, with D possibly being TRBD1 (5 bases). V was shortened by 9 bases and J by 0 bases, with 12 bases between the two germline ends. The CDR3 length is 13 residues. CDR1 and CDR2 from the germline V gene are MRHNA and SNTAGT. The CDR3 DNA follows: TGTGCCAGGCAGGGCGATTCCTCCTACGAGCAGTACTTC. Protein: CARQGDSSYEQYF.

This chain uses TRBV7-9 with TRBJ1-2, with 7 bases aligning to TRBD1. The J segment lost 7 bases and the V segment lost 5 bases, leaving 7 bases of the junction unmatched. The CDR3 is made up of 13 amino acids. The germline V gene has CDR1 SEHNR and CDR2 FQNEAQ (reference sequence). For the CDR3, the DNA is TGTGCCAGCAGCCGAGACAGGGCAGGTGGCTACACCTTC. Translation: CASSRDRAGGYTF.

This clone was seen a few times. The V gene is TRBV5-4, the J gene TRBJ2-1; D may correspond to TRBD1 or TRBD2 (5 bases each). This CDR3 region has 17 residues. V lost 4 bases, J lost 7 bases, and 24 bases lay in between. Germline CDR1 SGHNT, CDR2 YYREEE (reference sequence). The CDR3 DNA follows: TGTGCCAGCAGCCTTATCGGTGGGGGATCCTACCCGAATGAGCAGTTCTTC. Amino acids: CASSLIGGGSYPNEQFF.

Of note for this clone: At one end, the junction sequence differs from germline, possibly due to a read error. The chain is built from TRBV6-2 or TRBV6-3 and TRBJ2-1; TRBD2 aligns across 10 bases. This CDR3 has 13 residues. Germline V gene data show CDR1 as MNHEY and CDR2 as SVGEGT. CDR3 region: CASSDSEERGGFF. For the CDR3, the DNA is TGTGCCAGCAGTGACTCCGAGGAGCGGGGGGGGTTCTTC.

This chain joins TRBV29-1 and TRBJ1-1; no clear D gene. The CDR3 is 12 residues long. Germline V gives CDR1 SQVTM, CDR2 ANQGSEA. Trimming removed 8 bases at V and 1 base at J, with 11 bases between. Written as DNA, the CDR3 is TGCAGCACTAATCAAAGGAACACTGAAGCTTTCTTT. It is translated as CSTNQRNTEAFF.

In DNA, the CDR3 is TGTGCCAGCAGCTTCGGACTGATTCAAGAGACCCAGTACTTC. It yields the protein CASSFGLIQETQYF. The gene calls are TRBV5-4 and TRBJ2-5; tentatively, D is TRBD2 (5 bases). Trimming took off 2 bases at V and 2 bases at J, with 10 bases between the two ends. This CDR3 contains 14 residues. The V gene's germline CDR1 is SGHNT and CDR2 YYREEE (reference sequence). The variable domain in full, with the rest retrieved from reference TRBV5-4 and TRBJ2-5, is ETGVTQSPTHLIKTRGQQVTLRCSSQSGHNTVSWYQQALGQGPQFIFQYYREEENGRGNFPPRFSGLQFPNYSSELNVNALELDDSALYLCASSFGLIQETQYFGPGTRLLVL.

This clone was detected only a few times. The V call is TRBV18, the J call TRBJ1-5; maybe TRBD1 (5 bases). The CDR3 is 13 residues long. Trimming stripped 2 bases from V and 5 bases from J, with 7 bases between. Germline V gene lookup returns CDR1 KGHSH and CDR2 LQKENI. The CDR3 bases are TGTGCCAGCTCACCAGGGGCTGATCAGCCCCAGCATTTT. Amino acid sequence: CASSPGADQPQHF.

This chain connects TRBV5-6 to TRBJ2-3; D may be TRBD1 (5 bases). V was cut by 4 bases and J by 2 bases, with 11 bases left in between. CDR3 size: 14 residues. Germline CDR1 SGHDT, CDR2 YYEEEE. CDR3: CASSLRGLTDTQYF. The CDR3 DNA sequence: TGTGCCAGCAGCCTTAGGGGCCTCACAGATACGCAGTATTTT.

This chain connects TRBV5-5 to TRBJ1-5; no clear D gene. The length of the CDR3 is 12 residues. V was shortened by 4 bases and J by 5 bases, with 7 bases between the two germline ends. CDR1 and CDR2 (germline): SGHKS, YYEKEE (reference sequence). The DNA for the CDR3 is TGTGCCAGCAGCGCCACTGATCAGCCCCAGCATTTT. Translating gives CASSATDQPQHF.

The chain joins TRBV11-2 to TRBJ1-2; D call uncertain. Germline CDR1 and CDR2: SGHAT and FQNNGV. The CDR3 contains 9 residues. V lost 3 bases to trimming and J lost 12 bases, with 5 bases between them. Written as DNA, the CDR3 is TGTGCCAGCAGCTTCATCGACACCTTC. Amino acid sequence: CASSFIDTF.

J is TRBJ2-3 and V is TRBV19; possible D gene TRBD2, 6 bases. V lost 1 base and J lost 4, with 6 bases in between. The CDR3 covers 13 residues. Germline CDR1 and CDR2: LNHDA and SQIVND (reference sequence). The CDR3: CASSIGLADTQYF. The CDR3 coding sequence is TGTGCCAGTAGTATAGGACTAGCAGATACGCAGTATTTT.